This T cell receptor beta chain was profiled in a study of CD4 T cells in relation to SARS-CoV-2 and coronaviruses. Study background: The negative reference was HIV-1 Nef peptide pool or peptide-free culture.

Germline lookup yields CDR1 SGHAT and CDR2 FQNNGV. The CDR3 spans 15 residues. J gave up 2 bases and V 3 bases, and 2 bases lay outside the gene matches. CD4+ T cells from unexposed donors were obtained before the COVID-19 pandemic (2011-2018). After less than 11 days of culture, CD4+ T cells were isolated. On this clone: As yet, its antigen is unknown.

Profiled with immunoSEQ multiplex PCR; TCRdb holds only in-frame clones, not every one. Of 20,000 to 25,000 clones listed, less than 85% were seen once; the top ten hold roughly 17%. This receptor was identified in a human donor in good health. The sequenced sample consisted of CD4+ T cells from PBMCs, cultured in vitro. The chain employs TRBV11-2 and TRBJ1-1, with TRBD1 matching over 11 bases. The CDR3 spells CASSFWTGGNTEAFF. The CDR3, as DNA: TGTGCCAGCAGCTTCTGGACAGGGGGCAACACTGAAGCTTTCTTT.